The entry that follows covers one TCR beta chain sequence. Amplifying from RNA transcripts, the study obtained TCR beta CDR3 regions. HTBI primers were used in a first-round RT-PCR, which preceded a second-round multiplex PCR. MiXCR was run by TCRdb on the multiplex PCR reads, yielding one entry per CDR3 protein. This table has around 670,000 distinct CDR3 sequences, 40% appearing once. This sample was taken from a study of Graves' ophthalmopathy and Graves' hyperthyroidism. This CDR3 has 17 amino acids. The germline CDR1 and CDR2 sequences are MGHDK and SYGVNS. V was shortened by 5 bases and J by 2 bases, with 21 bases between the two germline ends.

This chain connects TRBV25-1 to TRBJ2-5; maybe TRBD2 (6 bases). The sample taken for sequencing was peripheral blood. The receptor was isolated from an adult man with Graves' ophthalmopathy. The CDR3 is CASSLSGLAATQETQYF. DNA of the CDR3: TGTGCCAGCAGTTTATCTGGGTTAGCGGCCACTCAAGAGACCCAGTACTTC. Looking up the rest from reference TRBV25-1 and TRBJ2-5 gives the full variable domain: EADIYQTPRYLVIGTGKKITLECSQTMGHDKMYWYQQDPGMELHLIHYSYGVNSTEKGDLSSESTVSRIRTEHFPLTLESARPSHTSQYLCASSLSGLAATQETQYFGPGTRLLVL.